This entry features one T cell receptor (beta chain) sequence. The antigen is not known. This entry is derived from a study of post-analysis software for immune sequencing data. Study-level information: Included courses were relapsing-remitting and secondary progressive multiple sclerosis; progressive-relapsing multiple sclerosis was also included.

CDR1 is ENHRY, CDR2 SYGVKD, per germline. Trimming took 6 bases from V and 5 from J, leaving 18 bases between them. The length of the CDR3 is 15 residues. Findings and limits, study-wide: In multiple sclerosis, normalized Chao1 diversity was significantly below that of controls. The study found TRBV5-6, TRBV5-1 and TRBV20-1 among five or six TRBV segments more frequent in patients than controls. By F measure, samples from a shared preparation batch strongly co-clustered.

The authors incorporated unique molecular identifiers into the TCR beta cDNA libraries. TCRdb processed the PCR reads anew with MiXCR; each CDR3 protein has one entry. The data show a few hundred thousand distinct CDR3 sequences, approximately 38% seen once. Material: blood. This sequence was found in a girl between 5 and 17 years old with multiple sclerosis. This sequence joins TRBV10-3 and TRBJ2-3, with D perhaps TRBD1 or TRBD2 (5 bases each). CDR3 in amino acids: CAIRSPRDRRDTQYF. CDR3 nucleotides: TGTGCCATCAGGAGTCCCCGGGACCGTAGAGATACGCAGTATTTT.